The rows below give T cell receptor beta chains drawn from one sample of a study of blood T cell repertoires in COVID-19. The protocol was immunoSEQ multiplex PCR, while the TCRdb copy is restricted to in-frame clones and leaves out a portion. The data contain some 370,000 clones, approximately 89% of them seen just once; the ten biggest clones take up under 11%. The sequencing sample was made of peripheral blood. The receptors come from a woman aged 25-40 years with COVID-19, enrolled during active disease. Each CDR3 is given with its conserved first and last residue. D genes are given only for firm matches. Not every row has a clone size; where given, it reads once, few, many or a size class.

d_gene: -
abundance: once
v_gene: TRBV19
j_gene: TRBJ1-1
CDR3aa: CASSHQGNTEAFF
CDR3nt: TGTGCCAGTAGTCATCAGGGGAACACTGAAGCTTTCTTT

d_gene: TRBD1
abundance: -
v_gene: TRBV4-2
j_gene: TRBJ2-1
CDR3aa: CASSQTRDRPYNEQFF
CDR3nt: TGTGCCAGCAGCCAGACCCGGGACAGGCCATACAATGAGCAGTTCTTC

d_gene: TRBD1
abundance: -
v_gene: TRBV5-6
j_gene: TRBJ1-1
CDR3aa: CASSTTGTDTEAFF
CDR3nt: TGTGCCAGCAGCACAACCGGGACAGACACTGAAGCTTTCTTT

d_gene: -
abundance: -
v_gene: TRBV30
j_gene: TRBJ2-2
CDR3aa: CAWSARLRAGVELFF
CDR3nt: TGTGCCTGGAGTGCCCGACTTCGGGCGGGTGTGGAGCTGTTTTTT

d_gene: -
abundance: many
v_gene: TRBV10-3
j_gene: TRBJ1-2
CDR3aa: CAISESTIYGYTF
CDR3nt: TGTGCCATCAGTGAGTCGACAATCTATGGCTACACCTTC

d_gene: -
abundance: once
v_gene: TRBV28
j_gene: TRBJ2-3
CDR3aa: CASSFPPDRLDTQYF
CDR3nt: TGTGCCAGCAGTTTTCCCCCTGACAGGTTGGATACGCAGTATTTT

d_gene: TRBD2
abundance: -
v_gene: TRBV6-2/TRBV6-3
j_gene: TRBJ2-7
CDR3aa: CASSLSPGGPYEQYF
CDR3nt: TGTGCCAGCAGCCTATCGCCGGGAGGTCCCTACGAGCAGTACTTC

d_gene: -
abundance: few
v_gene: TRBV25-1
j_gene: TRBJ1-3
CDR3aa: CASSEGRDTSGNTIYF
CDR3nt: TGTGCCAGCAGTGAAGGTCGGGACACCTCTGGAAACACCATATATTTT

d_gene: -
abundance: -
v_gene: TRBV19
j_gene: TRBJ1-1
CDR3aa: CASSMRQNTEAFF
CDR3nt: TGTGCCAGTAGTATGCGGCAGAACACTGAAGCTTTCTTT

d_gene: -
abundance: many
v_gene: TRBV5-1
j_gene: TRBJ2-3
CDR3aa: CASSLAGVVTDTQYF
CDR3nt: TGCGCCAGCAGCTTGGCCGGGGTAGTGACAGATACGCAGTATTTT

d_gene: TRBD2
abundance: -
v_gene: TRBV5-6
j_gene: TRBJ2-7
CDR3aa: CASSSGLAGAYEQYF
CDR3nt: TGTGCCAGCAGCAGCGGACTAGCGGGAGCGTACGAGCAGTACTTC

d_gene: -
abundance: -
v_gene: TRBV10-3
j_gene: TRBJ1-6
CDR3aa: CAISEPRGNSPLHF
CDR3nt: TGTGCCATCAGTGAGCCCAGGGGAAATTCACCCCTCCACTTT

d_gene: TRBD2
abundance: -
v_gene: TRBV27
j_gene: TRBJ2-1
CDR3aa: CASSFPGLANNEQFF
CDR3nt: TGTGCCAGCAGTTTCCCGGGACTAGCAAACAATGAGCAGTTCTTC

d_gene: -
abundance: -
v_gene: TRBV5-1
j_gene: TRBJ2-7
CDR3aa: CASSYGIRGGEQYF
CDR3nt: TGCGCCAGCAGTTATGGGATAAGGGGGGGCGAGCAGTACTTC

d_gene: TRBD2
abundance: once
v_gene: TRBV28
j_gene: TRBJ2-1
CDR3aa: CASSLLSGGPDEQFF
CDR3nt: TGTGCCAGCAGTTTACTTTCGGGAGGGCCCGATGAGCAGTTCTTC

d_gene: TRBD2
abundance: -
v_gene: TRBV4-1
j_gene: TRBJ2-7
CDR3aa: CASSQTLAGGPSGEQYF
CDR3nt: TGCGCCAGCAGCCAAACTCTAGCGGGAGGGCCCTCCGGGGAGCAGTACTTC

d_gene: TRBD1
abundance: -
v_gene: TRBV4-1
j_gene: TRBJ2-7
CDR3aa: CASSQEKVGQGFYEQYF
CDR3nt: TGCGCCAGCAGCCAAGAAAAGGTGGGACAGGGATTCTACGAGCAGTACTTC

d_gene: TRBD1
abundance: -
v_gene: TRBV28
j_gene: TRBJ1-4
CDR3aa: CASSFRDRGRKLFF
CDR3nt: TGTGCCAGCAGTTTCCGGGACAGGGGGCGAAAACTGTTTTTT

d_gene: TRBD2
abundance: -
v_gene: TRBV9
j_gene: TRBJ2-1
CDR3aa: CASSDLAGGISYNEQFF
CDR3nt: TGTGCCAGCAGCGACTTAGCGGGAGGAATATCCTACAATGAGCAGTTCTTC

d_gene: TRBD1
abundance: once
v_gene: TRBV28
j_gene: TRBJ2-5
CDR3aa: CASRSGQQFQETQYF
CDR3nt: TGTGCCAGCAGATCGGGACAGCAATTCCAAGAGACCCAGTACTTC

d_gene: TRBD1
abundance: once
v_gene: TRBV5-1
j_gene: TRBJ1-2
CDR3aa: CASSLATGGDGYTF
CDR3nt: TGCGCCAGCAGCTTGGCTACAGGGGGAGATGGCTACACCTTC

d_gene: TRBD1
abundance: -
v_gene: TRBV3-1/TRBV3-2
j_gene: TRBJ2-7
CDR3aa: CASRHRDREYEQYF
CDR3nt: TGTGCCAGTCGACACCGGGACAGGGAATACGAGCAGTACTTC

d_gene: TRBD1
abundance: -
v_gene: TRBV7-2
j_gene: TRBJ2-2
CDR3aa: CASSLGSRRTGANTGELFF
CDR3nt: TGTGCCAGCAGCTTAGGATCTCGGCGGACAGGGGCTAACACCGGGGAGCTGTTTTTT

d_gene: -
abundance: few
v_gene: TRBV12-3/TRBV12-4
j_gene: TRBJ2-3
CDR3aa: CASSPGRNTQYF
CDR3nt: TGTGCCAGCAGTCCCGGTCGCAATACGCAGTATTTT

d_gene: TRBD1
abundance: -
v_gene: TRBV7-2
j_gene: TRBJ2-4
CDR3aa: CASSLAVGQGNHLAKNIQYF
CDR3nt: TGTGCCAGCAGCTTAGCGGTGGGACAGGGAAATCATTTAGCCAAAAACATTCAGTACTTC

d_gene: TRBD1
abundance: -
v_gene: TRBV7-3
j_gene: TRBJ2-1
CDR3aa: CASSSTGADEQFF
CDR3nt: TGTGCCAGCAGCTCAACAGGGGCCGATGAGCAGTTCTTC

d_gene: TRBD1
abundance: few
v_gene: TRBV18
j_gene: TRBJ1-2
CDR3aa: CASSPNRGQDGYTF
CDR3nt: TGTGCCAGCTCACCAAACAGGGGCCAAGATGGCTACACCTTC

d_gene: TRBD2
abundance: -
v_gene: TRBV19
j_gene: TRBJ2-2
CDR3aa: CASSSGYSGRSTGELFF
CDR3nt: TGTGCCAGTAGTTCGGGATATAGCGGGAGGAGCACCGGGGAGCTGTTTTTT

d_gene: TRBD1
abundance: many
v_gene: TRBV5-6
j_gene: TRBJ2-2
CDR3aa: CASSLVDRLHGELFF
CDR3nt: TGTGCCAGCAGCTTGGTGGACAGGTTACACGGGGAGCTGTTTTTT

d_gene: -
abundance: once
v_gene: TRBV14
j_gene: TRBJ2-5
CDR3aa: CASSQEIVVGSETQYF
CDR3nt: TGTGCCAGCAGCCAAGAAATCGTCGTGGGCTCGGAGACCCAGTACTTC

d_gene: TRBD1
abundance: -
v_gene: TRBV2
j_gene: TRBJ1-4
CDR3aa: CASSEGQTYEKLFF
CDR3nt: TGTGCCAGCAGTGAGGGACAGACCTATGAAAAACTGTTTTTT

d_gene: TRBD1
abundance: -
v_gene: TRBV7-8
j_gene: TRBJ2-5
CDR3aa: CASSEDRGPQETQYF
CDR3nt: TGTGCCAGCAGCGAGGACAGGGGGCCCCAAGAGACCCAGTACTTC

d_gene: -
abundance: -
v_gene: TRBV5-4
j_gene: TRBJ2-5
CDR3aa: CASSLAQETQYF
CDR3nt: TGTGCCAGCAGCTTAGCACAAGAGACCCAGTACTTC

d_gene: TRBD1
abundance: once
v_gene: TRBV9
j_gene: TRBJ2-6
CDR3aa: CASSFRPGQGGVGANVLTF
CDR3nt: TGTGCCAGCAGCTTCCGACCGGGACAGGGAGGTGTGGGGGCCAACGTCCTGACTTTC

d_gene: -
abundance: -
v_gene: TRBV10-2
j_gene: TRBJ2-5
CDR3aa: CASSESGAGPLQETQYF
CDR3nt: TGCGCCAGCAGTGAGTCGGGGGCAGGACCCCTCCAAGAGACCCAGTACTTC

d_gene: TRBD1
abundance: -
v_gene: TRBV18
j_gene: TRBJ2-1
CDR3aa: CASSPGQDSYNEQFF
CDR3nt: TGTGCCAGCTCACCAGGACAGGACTCCTACAATGAGCAGTTCTTC

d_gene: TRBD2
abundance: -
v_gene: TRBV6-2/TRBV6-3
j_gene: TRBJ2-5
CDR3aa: CASSSTSLVTSAQETQYF
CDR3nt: TGTGCCAGCAGTTCCACCTCTTTAGTTACTAGCGCCCAAGAGACCCAGTACTTC

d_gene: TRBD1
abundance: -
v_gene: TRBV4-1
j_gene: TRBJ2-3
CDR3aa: CASSPRKGAAGTDTQYF
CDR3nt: TGCGCCAGCAGCCCCAGAAAGGGGGCGGCGGGCACAGATACGCAGTATTTT

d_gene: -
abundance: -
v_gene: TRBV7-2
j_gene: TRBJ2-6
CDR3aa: CASSLVVVSGANVLTF
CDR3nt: TGTGCCAGCAGCTTAGTAGTGGTCTCTGGGGCCAACGTCCTGACTTTC

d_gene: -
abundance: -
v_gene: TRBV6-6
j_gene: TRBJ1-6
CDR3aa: CASSYSAGDSPLHF
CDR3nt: TGTGCCAGCAGTTACTCGGCAGGGGATTCACCCCTCCACTTT

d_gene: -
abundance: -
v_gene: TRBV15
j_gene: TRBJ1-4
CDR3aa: CATSRAPPRSNEKLFF
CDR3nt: TGTGCCACCAGCAGAGCGCCACCGCGTAGTAATGAAAAACTGTTTTTT

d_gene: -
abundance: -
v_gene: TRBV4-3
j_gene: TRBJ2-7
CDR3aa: CASSQAWATKPYEQYF
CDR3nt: TGCGCCAGCAGCCAAGCGTGGGCCACCAAGCCCTACGAGCAGTACTTC

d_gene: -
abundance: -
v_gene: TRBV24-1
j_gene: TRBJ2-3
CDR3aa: CATIGSSSDTQYF
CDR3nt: TGTGCCACCATCGGGTCCTCGTCAGATACGCAGTATTTT

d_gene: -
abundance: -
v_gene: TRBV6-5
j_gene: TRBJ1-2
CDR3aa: CASSYSDSFYGYTF
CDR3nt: TGTGCCAGCAGTTACTCGGACAGCTTTTATGGCTACACCTTC

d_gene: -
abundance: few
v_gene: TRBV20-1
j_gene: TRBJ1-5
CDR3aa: CSASGDQPQHF
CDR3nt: TGCAGTGCCTCGGGGGATCAGCCCCAGCATTTT

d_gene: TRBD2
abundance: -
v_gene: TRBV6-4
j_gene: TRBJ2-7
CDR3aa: CASSDIRWTSEFNEQYF
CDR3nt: TGTGCCAGCAGTGACATTAGGTGGACTAGCGAGTTCAACGAGCAGTACTTC

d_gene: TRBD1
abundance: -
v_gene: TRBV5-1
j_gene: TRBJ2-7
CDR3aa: CASSIQGATYEQYF
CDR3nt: TGCGCCAGCAGCATACAGGGGGCGACCTACGAGCAGTACTTC